This T cell receptor (beta chain) originates from a study of a mutant IDH1 vaccine in newly diagnosed glioma. Sequenced by immunoSEQ multiplex PCR; TCRdb stores in-frame clones only, minus some. The sample records some 60,000 clones, around 83% being singletons. Time point given: week 47, end of study. Topical imiquimod was applied with each vaccine dose, which held 300 ug of mutant IDH1 20-mer peptide. This clone was observed a single time. Its target is not known. V was clipped by 6 bases and J by 1 base, with 12 bases between them. CDR3 size: 14 residues. CDR1 is MDHEN and CDR2 is SYDVKM in the germline V gene.

Sequencing was performed on PBMCs, taken from a glioma patient whose treatment included an IDH1 peptide vaccine. The TCR comes from a man younger than 45 with glioma. This chain joins TRBV28 and TRBJ1-1; possible D gene TRBD1, 5 bases. The CDR3 coding sequence is TGTGCCAGCAGCCCTGGTGGGGGGAACACTGAAGCTTTCTTT. This codes for CASSPGGGNTEAFF.